Sequencing of this T cell receptor beta chain was carried out in a study of cytomegalovirus exposure and HLA in healthy donors. The germline V and J ends were trimmed by 7 bases and 5 bases, with 19 bases remaining between them. CDR1 is SGHTA and CDR2 is FQGNSA in the germline V gene. The CDR3 totals 15 residues. Researchers ran the PCR with 60 Vbeta and 13 Jbeta primers. Clones were sequenced by immunoSEQ multiplex PCR, and TCRdb holds only the in-frame ones, with some missing. The table lists approximately 180,000 clones, over 60% of them singletons. As concerns this clone: Its specificity is not known.

Study-wide results and caveats: After further analysis at a later stage, some 15,000 TCR beta sequences were associated with HLA alleles at 0.05 false discovery rate. Associated with cytomegalovirus, according to the listing, were 150 to 200 TCR beta chains.

The clonotype comes from a woman aged 40 to 49 in good health and CMV-seronegative. The chain recombines TRBV7-2 with TRBJ2-3; D possibly corresponds to TRBD2 (6 bases). Sequenced sample: PBMCs. CDR3 sequence reads: CASNHGGSLGDTQYF. CDR3 nucleotide sequence: TGTGCCAGCAACCATGGGGGGTCGCTCGGAGATACGCAGTATTTT.